This passage covers 4 T cell receptor beta chains from one sample sequenced in a study of T cell responses to AZD1222 COVID-19 vaccine. Clones were read by immunoSEQ multiplex PCR, and TCRdb kept only the in-frame ones, dropping some. This sample has more than 110,000 clones, with about nine tenths found just once. The sequencing used peripheral blood, collected on day 0 of AZD1222 vaccination. The receptors here all came from an adult in good health.

The chain is built from TRBV5-1 and TRBJ1-1; a weak D match, TRBD1 (5 bases). The germline CDR1 and CDR2 sequences are SGHRS and YFSETQ. With 3 bases removed from V and 2 bases from J, the gap between germline ends came to 11 bases. The CDR3 extends over 14 amino acids. The CDR3 is CASSYAGRNTEAFF. The CDR3 DNA is TGCGCCAGCAGCTATGCGGGGCGAAACACTGAAGCTTTCTTT.

V and J are TRBV7-9 and TRBJ2-4; 9 nucleotides line up with TRBD1. With V trimmed by 5 bases and J by 8 bases, 7 bases remained unmatched. Germline loops: CDR1 SEHNR, CDR2 FQNEAQ (reference sequence). This CDR3 has 14 amino acids. CDR3 DNA sequence: TGTGCCAGCAGCACAGGACAGGGGACCCACATTCAGTACTTC. Protein sequence: CASSTGQGTHIQYF.

The chain carries TRBV30 and TRBJ2-2; TRBD1 aligns across 8 bases. CDR3 length: 14 amino acids. Germline loops: CDR1 GTSNPN, CDR2 SVGIG (reference sequence). Trimming at V came to 3 bases and at J to 3 bases, leaving 3 bases not matched to a gene. The CDR3 protein is CAWSPTGDTGELFF. The CDR3 coding sequence is TGTGCCTGGAGCCCGACAGGGGACACCGGGGAGCTGTTTTTT.

The rearrangement joins TRBV5-6 to TRBJ2-7, with D uncertain. This CDR3 comprises 14 residues. Germline CDR1 and CDR2: SGHDT and YYEEEE. V was trimmed by 4 bases and J by 0 bases, leaving 11 bases between them. CDR3 bases: TGTGCCAGCAGCCCAGGACGGAGCTCCTACGAGCAGTACTTC. This gives the protein CASSPGRSSYEQYF.